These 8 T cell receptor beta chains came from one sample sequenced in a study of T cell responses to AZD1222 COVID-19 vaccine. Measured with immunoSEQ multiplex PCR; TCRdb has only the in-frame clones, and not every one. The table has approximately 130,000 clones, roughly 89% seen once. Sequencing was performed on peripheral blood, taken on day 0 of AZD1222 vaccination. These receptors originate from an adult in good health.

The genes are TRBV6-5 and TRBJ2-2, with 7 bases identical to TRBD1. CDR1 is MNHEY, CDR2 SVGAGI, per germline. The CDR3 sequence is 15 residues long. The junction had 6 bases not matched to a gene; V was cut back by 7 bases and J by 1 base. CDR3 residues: CASKRDRGNTGELFF. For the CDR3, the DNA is TGTGCCAGCAAACGGGACAGAGGGAACACCGGGGAGCTGTTTTTT.

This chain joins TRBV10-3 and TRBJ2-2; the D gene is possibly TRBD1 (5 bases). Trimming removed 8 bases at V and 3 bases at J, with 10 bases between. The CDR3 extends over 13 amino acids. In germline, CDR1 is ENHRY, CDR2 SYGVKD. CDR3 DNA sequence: TGTGCCATCGGTCAGGGCGACACCGGGGAGCTGTTTTTT. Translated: CAIGQGDTGELFF.

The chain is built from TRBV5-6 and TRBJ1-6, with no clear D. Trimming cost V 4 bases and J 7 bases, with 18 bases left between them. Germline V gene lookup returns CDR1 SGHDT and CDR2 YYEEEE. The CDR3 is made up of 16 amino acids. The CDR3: CASSIFRAGLNSPLHF. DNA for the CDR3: TGTGCCAGCAGCATCTTTAGGGCAGGCCTAAATTCACCCCTCCACTTT.

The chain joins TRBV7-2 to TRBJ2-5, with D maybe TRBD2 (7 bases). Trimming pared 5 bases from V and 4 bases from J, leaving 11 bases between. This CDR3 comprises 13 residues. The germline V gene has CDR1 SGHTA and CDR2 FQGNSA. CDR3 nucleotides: TGTGCCAGCAGCAAAGGGGGGGGAGAGACCCAGTACTTC. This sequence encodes CASSKGGGETQYF.

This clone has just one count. The CDR3 reads CASGTGQGETQYF. The CDR3 nucleotides read TGTGCTAGTGGCACGGGACAGGGAGAGACCCAGTACTTC. The chain recombines TRBV12-5 with TRBJ2-5, with 9 bases identical to TRBD1. V shed 6 bases and J 4 bases; nucleotides not matched to a gene: 3. Germline loops: CDR1 LGHNT, CDR2 FRNRAP. The CDR3 runs 13 residues.

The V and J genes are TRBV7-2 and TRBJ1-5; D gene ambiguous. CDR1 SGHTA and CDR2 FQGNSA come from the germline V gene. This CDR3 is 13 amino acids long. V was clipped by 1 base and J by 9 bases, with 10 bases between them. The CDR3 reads CASSLGATGPQHF. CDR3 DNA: TGTGCCAGCAGCTTAGGGGCCACGGGGCCCCAGCATTTT.

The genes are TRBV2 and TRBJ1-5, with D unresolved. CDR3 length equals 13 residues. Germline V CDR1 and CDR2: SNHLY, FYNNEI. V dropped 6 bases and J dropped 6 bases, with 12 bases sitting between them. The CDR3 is CASSREGSQPQHF. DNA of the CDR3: TGTGCCAGCAGCCGGGAGGGCAGTCAGCCCCAGCATTTT. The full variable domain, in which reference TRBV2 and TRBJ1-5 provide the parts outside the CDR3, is EPEVTQTPSHQVTQMGQEVILRCVPISNHLYFYWYRQILGQKVEFLVSFYNNEISEKSEIFDDQFSVERPDGSNFTLKIRSTKLEDSAMYFCASSREGSQPQHFGDGTRLSIL.

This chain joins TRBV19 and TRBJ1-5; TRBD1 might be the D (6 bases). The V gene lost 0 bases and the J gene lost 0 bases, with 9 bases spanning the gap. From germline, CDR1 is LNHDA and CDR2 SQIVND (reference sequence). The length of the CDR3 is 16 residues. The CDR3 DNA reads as TGTGCCAGTAGTATAGAAGGGACAAATAGCAATCAGCCCCAGCATTTT. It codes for CASSIEGTNSNQPQHF.